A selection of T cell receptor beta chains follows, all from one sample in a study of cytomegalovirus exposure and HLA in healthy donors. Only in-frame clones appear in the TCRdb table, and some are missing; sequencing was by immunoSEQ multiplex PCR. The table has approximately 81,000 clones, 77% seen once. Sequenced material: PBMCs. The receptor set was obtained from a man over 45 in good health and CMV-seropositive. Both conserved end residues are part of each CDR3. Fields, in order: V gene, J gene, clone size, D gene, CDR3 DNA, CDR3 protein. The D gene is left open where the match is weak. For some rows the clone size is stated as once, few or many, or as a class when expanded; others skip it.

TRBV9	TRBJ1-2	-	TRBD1	TGTGCCAGCAGCGTAGGACAGGGGACAAATAACTATGGCTACACCTTC	CASSVGQGTNNYGYTF
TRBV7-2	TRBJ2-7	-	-	TGTGCCAGCAGCTTATCCCAGTACATAGCGACCAAACACGAGCAGTACTTC	CASSLSQYIATKHEQYF
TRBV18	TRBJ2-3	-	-	TGTGCCAGCCAGACCGGGACTAGCACAGATACGCAGTATTTT	CASQTGTSTDTQYF
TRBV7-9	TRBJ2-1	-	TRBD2	TGTGCCAGCAGTGTAGCGGGAGGCATATACAATGAGCAGTTCTTC	CASSVAGGIYNEQFF
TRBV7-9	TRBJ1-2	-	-	TGTGCCAGCAGCCGCGCAATGACAGGTTTATATGGCTACACCTTC	CASSRAMTGLYGYTF
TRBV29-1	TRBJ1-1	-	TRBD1	TGCAGCGTGGATACGGGACAGCGGTTCACTGAAGCTTTCTTT	CSVDTGQRFTEAFF
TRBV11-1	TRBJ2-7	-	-	TGTGCCAGCAGCTACAATCGAGGGCAGGAAGAGCAGTACTTC	CASSYNRGQEEQYF
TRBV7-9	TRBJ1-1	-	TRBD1	TGTGCCAGCAGCTCGTCCGGGACAGAAATTGAAGCTTTCTTT	CASSSSGTEIEAFF
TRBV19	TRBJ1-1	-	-	TGTGCCAGTACGTGGGGGGTGGGCACTGAAGCTTTCTTT	CASTWGVGTEAFF
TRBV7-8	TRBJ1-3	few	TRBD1	TGTGCCAGCAGCTTAGTTGCAGGGGGCATCTCTGGAAACACCATATATTTT	CASSLVAGGISGNTIYF
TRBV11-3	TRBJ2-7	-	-	TGTGCCAGCAGCTTAGCGTTCGGGGTTGCCTACGAGCAGTACTTC	CASSLAFGVAYEQYF
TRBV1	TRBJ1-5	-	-	TGCACCAGCATTTCTTGGGGACAGTATCAGCCCCAGCATTTT	CTSISWGQYQPQHF
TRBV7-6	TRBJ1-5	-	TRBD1	TGTGCCAGCAGCTCGACAGGGGATAGCAATCAGCCCCAGCATTTT	CASSSTGDSNQPQHF
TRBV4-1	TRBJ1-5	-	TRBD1	TGCGCCAGCAGCCAAACAGGGGGAGGCAATCAGCCCCAGCATTTT	CASSQTGGGNQPQHF
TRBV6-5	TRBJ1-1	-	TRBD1	TGTGCCAGCAGCTTTGGACAGGGCGGAGCTTTCTTT	CASSFGQGGAFF
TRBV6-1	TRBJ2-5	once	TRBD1	TGTGCCAGCAGTGAGGGACAGGGGGCGAGGGGACTCCAAGAGACCCAGTACTTC	CASSEGQGARGLQETQYF
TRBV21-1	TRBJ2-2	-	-	TGTGCCAGCAGCCGGGGGGGTTCGGGGGAGCTGTTTTTT	CASSRGGSGELFF
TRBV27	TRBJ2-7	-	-	TGTGCCAGCAGTTTATCGAGGGCAACCTACGAGCAGTACTTC	CASSLSRATYEQYF
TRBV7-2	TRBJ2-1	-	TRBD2	TGTGCCAGCAGCTTATCTAGCGGGCATGCCAATGAGCAGTTCTTC	CASSLSSGHANEQFF
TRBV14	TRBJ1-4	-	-	TGTGCCAGCAGCCAAGCAGGGGCGCGGAAACTGTTTTTT	CASSQAGARKLFF
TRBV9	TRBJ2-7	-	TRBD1	TGTGCCAGCAGCGTAAAGGACAGGGACTACGAGCAGTACTTC	CASSVKDRDYEQYF
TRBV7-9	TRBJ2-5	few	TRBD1	TGTGCCAGCAGCCCCCGGGGGACAGGGTTGGAAGAGACCCAGTACTTC	CASSPRGTGLEETQYF
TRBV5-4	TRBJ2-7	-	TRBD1	TGTGCCAGCAGCTTGGGGGCAGGGGGCCACGAGCAGTACTTC	CASSLGAGGHEQYF
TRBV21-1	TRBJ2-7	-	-	TGTGCCGCCGAAGGGGGGGGCGGAGCCTACGAGCAGTACTTC	CAAEGGGGAYEQYF
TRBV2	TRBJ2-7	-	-	TGTGCCAGCAGTGTCTCCAGCGACCGTTCCTACGAGCAGTACTTC	CASSVSSDRSYEQYF
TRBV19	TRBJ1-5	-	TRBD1	TGTGCCAGTAGTATGGGACAGAGTAATCAGCCCCAGCATTTT	CASSMGQSNQPQHF
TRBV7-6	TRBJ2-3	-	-	TGTGCCAGCAGCTGGCTCTTGGATACGCAGTATTTT	CASSWLLDTQYF
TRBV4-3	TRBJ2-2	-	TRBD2	TGCGCCAGCAGACCCGGGACTAGCGGGACGGCCGGGGAGCTGTTTTTT	CASRPGTSGTAGELFF
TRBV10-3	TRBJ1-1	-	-	TGTGCCATCAGCAAGGGGGGGAAGGGCACTGAAGCTTTCTTT	CAISKGGKGTEAFF
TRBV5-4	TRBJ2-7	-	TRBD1	TGTGCCAGCAGCTTTGCTGTGGGACAGGGGCCCTACGAGCAGTACTTC	CASSFAVGQGPYEQYF
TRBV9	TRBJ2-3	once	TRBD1	TGTGCCAGCAGCGTAGGCATTCGGGACAGGGGTACAGATACGCAGTATTTT	CASSVGIRDRGTDTQYF
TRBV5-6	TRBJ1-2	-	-	TGTGCCAGCAGCTTGTTCTTGGATTGGGCAGGCCCTAACTATGGCTACACCTTC	CASSLFLDWAGPNYGYTF
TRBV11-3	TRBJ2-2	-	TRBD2	TGTGCCAGCAGCCAAACCGGGACTAGCAACACCGGGGAGCTGTTTTTT	CASSQTGTSNTGELFF
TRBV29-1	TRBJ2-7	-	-	TGCAGCGTTGAAGATTCAGGGATCTACGAGCAGTACTTC	CSVEDSGIYEQYF
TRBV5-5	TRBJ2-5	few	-	TGTGCCAGCAGCTTGAGTCTTGGGACACAAGAGACCCAGTACTTC	CASSLSLGTQETQYF
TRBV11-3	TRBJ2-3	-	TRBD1	TGTGCCAGCAGCTTAACAGGGGACCCCACAGATACGCAGTATTTT	CASSLTGDPTDTQYF
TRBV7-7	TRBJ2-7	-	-	TGTGCTAGCAGCCCGTCGGGAGCCTACGAGCAGTACTTC	CASSPSGAYEQYF
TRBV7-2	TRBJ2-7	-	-	TGTGCCAGCAGCGGGAGGTCCCCCGAGCAGTACTTC	CASSGRSPEQYF
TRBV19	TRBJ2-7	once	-	TGTGCCAGTAGTACCCGACAGGTTCCCGAAGAGCAGTACTTC	CASSTRQVPEEQYF
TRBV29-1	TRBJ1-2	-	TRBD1	TGCAGCGTTCCACAGGGGGGGGCTTCTAACTATGGCTACACCTTC	CSVPQGGASNYGYTF
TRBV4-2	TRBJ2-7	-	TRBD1	TGTGCCAGCAGCCAAGAGGGGCAGGGGGCGGCCGAGCAGTACTTC	CASSQEGQGAAEQYF
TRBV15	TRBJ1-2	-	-	TGTGCCACCAGCAGAGATACGACAGTCTATGGCTACACCTTC	CATSRDTTVYGYTF
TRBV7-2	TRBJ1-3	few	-	TGTGCCAGCAGCTTAGCGCGGGGGGCCACTGGAAACACCATATATTTT	CASSLARGATGNTIYF
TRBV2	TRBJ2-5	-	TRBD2	TGTGCCAGCATCTGGGCTAGCGGGAGGACGCAGGAGACCCAGTACTTC	CASIWASGRTQETQYF
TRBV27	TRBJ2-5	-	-	TGTACCAGCAGCTACCAGGGTACGCAAGAGACCCAGTACTTC	CTSSYQGTQETQYF
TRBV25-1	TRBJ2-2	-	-	TGTGCCAGCAGCTCGTCCGGGTATTTCGGGGAGCTGTTTTTT	CASSSSGYFGELFF
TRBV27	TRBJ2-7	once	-	TGTGCCAGCAGTCCCTCATTCTTGGCTAGCTCCTACGAGCAGTACTTC	CASSPSFLASSYEQYF